This T cell receptor beta chain is from a study of response to subunit inactivated influenza vaccine. The CDR3 totals 16 residues. Trimming removed 10 bases from V and 6 bases from J; junction bases left unmatched: 15. CDR1 and CDR2 from the germline V gene are MNHEY and SVGEGT. Study-wide points: Authors suggested seasonal influenza vaccinations each recruit few new T cells.

On this clonotype: Its antigen is undetermined.

Each CDR3 protein gets one entry after TCRdb re-called the RT-PCR reads with MiXCR. The table includes 600,000 to 850,000 distinct CDR3 sequences, 11% to 15% detected once. The J gene is TRBJ2-1, the V gene TRBV6-2 or TRBV6-3, with TRBD2 matching 10 bases. This TCR derives from a man in his forties or fifties who received an inactivated influenza vaccine. The sample consisted of PBMCs from blood, taken about 14 days before vaccination. This chain's CDR3 is CATRSPSGSVSNEQFF. In DNA form, the CDR3 reads TGTGCCACCCGATCGCCTAGCGGGAGCGTGAGCAATGAGCAGTTCTTC.